These T cell receptor beta chains were read from a single sample in a study of shared clonotypes between healthy human individuals. TCRdb keeps only in-frame clones here, not all; method: immunoSEQ multiplex PCR. The profile shows a few million clones, around 95% of them singletons. The sequenced sample was naive CD4+ T cells sorted from blood. The receptors were gathered from a man aged 18 to 35 in good health. Each CDR3 is given with its conserved first and last residue. Fields, in order: D gene, J gene, V gene, clone size, CDR3 DNA, CDR3 protein. A D gene is named only where the DNA matches it firmly. Part of the rows lack a size; the others show once, few, many or a class for expanded clones.

>.|TRBJ1-6|TRBV18|once
TGTGCCAGCTCACCACGCCTTGTCCGAAATAATTCACCCCTCCACTTT
CASSPRLVRNNSPLHF
>TRBD1|TRBJ2-2|TRBV4-1|.
TGCGCCAGCAGCCGGGGACAGGGGGCTTCTACCGGGGAGCTGTTTTTT
CASSRGQGASTGELFF
>TRBD1|TRBJ1-2|TRBV19|once
TGTGCCAGTAGTATCCCCACAGGGGGGCTCTATGGCTACACCTTC
CASSIPTGGLYGYTF
>TRBD2|TRBJ2-5|TRBV30|.
TGTGCCTGGAGTTGGCTAGCGGGGTGGGGACAGGAGACCCAGTACTTC
CAWSWLAGWGQETQYF
>TRBD1|TRBJ2-1|TRBV5-1|once
TGCGCCAGCAGCTCTTTATTCACAGGGGGCAATGAGCAGTTCTTC
CASSSLFTGGNEQFF
>.|TRBJ2-1|TRBV19|.
TGTGCCAGTGAGGGGGGGCGCAGGGGTGAGCAGTTCTTC
CASEGGRRGEQFF
>.|TRBJ2-3|TRBV6-4|.
TGTGCCAGCAGTGACTGGGGGGATACGCAGTATTTT
CASSDWGDTQYF
>.|TRBJ2-7|TRBV2|.
TGTGCCAGCAGTCACCGGGAAAGCTCCTACGAGCAGTACTTC
CASSHRESSYEQYF
>.|TRBJ2-3|TRBV2|.
TGTGCCAGCAGTGGCAGGGAAACGACAGATACGCAGTATTTT
CASSGRETTDTQYF
>TRBD1|TRBJ1-1|TRBV5-1|.
TGCGCCAGCAGCTTGGAGGGGACAGCCAGCACTGAAGCTTTCTTT
CASSLEGTASTEAFF